This T cell receptor beta chain stems from a study of PD-1 blockade in classical Hodgkin lymphoma. The V end lost 5 bases, the J end lost 3 bases, and 20 bases lay between the germline ends. The CDR3 totals 16 residues. Germline CDR1 SEHNR, CDR2 FQNEAQ (reference sequence). TCRdb's copy holds only in-frame clones and misses some; the assay was immunoSEQ multiplex PCR. Of roughly 90,000 clones listed, 83% are singletons. The study, taken as a whole, reports: TCR diversity in CD4+, not CD8+, cells rose significantly by C4D1. Baseline diversity resembling that of newly diagnosed patients was seen in complete responders.

Turning to this clone: Its antigen is currently unknown.

Time point of the sample: cycle 4 day 1 (C4D1), after 6 weeks of nivolumab. There was relapse after autologous stem cell transplantation in every patient, and there was variation in brentuximab vedotin exposure. The chain links TRBV7-9 to TRBJ2-7, with D possibly being TRBD1 (6 bases). Source: peripheral blood mononuclear cells (PBMCs), taken before the fourth cycle of nivolumab. The clonotype originates from a human donor with classical Hodgkin lymphoma. CDR3 amino acids: CASSADTGTRLYEQYF. For the CDR3, the DNA is TGTGCCAGCAGCGCGGATACCGGGACAAGGCTCTACGAGCAGTACTTC.